This T cell receptor (beta chain) appears in the sequencing data of a study of patients and donors after allogeneic stem cell transplantation. MiXCR, run by TCRdb on the RT-PCR reads, gives a single entry per CDR3 protein. Of about 110,000 distinct CDR3 sequences in the sample, 35% are singletons; the top ten hold more than 25%. Trimming at V came to 6 bases and at J to 5 bases, leaving 13 bases not matched to a gene. The CDR3 totals 16 residues. This chain uses TRBV12-3 or TRBV12-4 with TRBJ2-5, with 9 bases fitting TRBD1. The receptor was isolated from a human donor who was either an allogeneic HSCT recipient or a stem cell or donor lymphocyte infusion donor (not recorded which). It is not recorded whose cells these are; they may come from a transplant donor. Material: blood, either unsorted or a sorted T cell fraction (not recorded which). The CDR3 loop is CASRPGTGLLGETQYF. CDR3 DNA sequence: TGTGCCAGCAGACCCGGGACAGGGTTACTTGGGGAGACCCAGTACTTC.